Detailed here is one T cell receptor (beta chain). Study processing details: Estimated nucleated cell counts came from reference gene primer amplification. Produced via immunoSEQ multiplex PCR; TCRdb's table is partial and in-frame only. V and J calls and clone size are copied from that table; D and trimming were computed from the DNA. The top ten clones hold about a sixth of a sample with more than 85,000 clones, around 87% of them seen once. The entry originates in a study of blood T cell repertoires in COVID-19. V was shortened by 0 bases and J by 4 bases, with 16 bases between the two germline ends. The CDR3 is 17 amino acids. Germline-derived CDR1 and CDR2 are LNHNV and YYDKDF (reference sequence).

This TCR came from a human donor in a cohort sampled during active COVID-19. The sequencing input was peripheral blood. J is TRBJ1-5 and V is TRBV15; no firm D call. CDR3 in DNA: TGTGCCACCAGCAGAGATCCCCCCACCGCCCGGAATCAGCCCCAGCATTTT. Its translation: CATSRDPPTARNQPQHF.